These 21 T cell receptor beta chains were sequenced from one sample in a study of T cells in Graves' hyperthyroidism and ophthalmopathy. TCR beta CDR3 region amplification was performed from RNA transcripts. The study used the HTBI primer set for a first-round RT-PCR of the TCR CDR3. TCRdb re-called the multiplex PCR reads through MiXCR, storing one row per CDR3 protein. The table lists hundreds of thousands of distinct CDR3 sequences, 11% to 15% of them singletons, with approximately 25% in the top ten. Source material: blood. The receptor set was obtained from a woman aged 25-40 years with Graves' hyperthyroidism.

The rearrangement links TRBV19 to TRBJ2-2, with 10 bases that match TRBD2. The junction had 2 bases not matched to a gene; V was cut back by 10 bases and J by 3 bases. The V gene's germline CDR1 is LNHDA and CDR2 SQIVND (reference sequence). The length of the CDR3 is 13 residues. The CDR3 sequence: CATSGSYTGELFF. The CDR3 DNA reads as TGTGCCACTAGCGGGAGTTACACCGGGGAGCTGTTTTTT.

The table lists this clonotype with many counts. The CDR3 DNA sequence: TGTGCCAGCGACCGGGACTCCCCATCCCACTACAATGAGCAGTTCTTC. As protein: CASDRDSPSHYNEQFF. The V gene is TRBV2, the J gene TRBJ2-1; a possible D gene is TRBD2 (6 bases). The CDR3 contains 16 residues. Germline CDR1 and CDR2: SNHLY and FYNNEI. V gave up 8 bases and J gave up 3 bases, with 20 bases separating them.

In its sample, this clonotype was seen many times. The V and J genes are TRBV6-2 or TRBV6-3 and TRBJ2-1; D gene ambiguous. CDR3 length equals 15 residues. Germline V CDR1 and CDR2: MNHEY, SVGEGT. V lost 3 bases to trimming and J lost 6 bases, with 15 bases between them. CDR3 protein: CASSYSWQVANEQFF. In nucleotides, the CDR3 is TGTGCCAGCAGTTATTCATGGCAGGTAGCCAATGAGCAGTTCTTC.

This clonotype was observed at least ten times. The CDR3 loop reads CSALSSGSSYEQYF. The CDR3 DNA sequence: TGCAGTGCTCTGTCTAGCGGGAGCTCCTACGAGCAGTACTTC. This chain connects TRBV20-1 to TRBJ2-7, with 10 positions matching TRBD2. The CDR3 consists of 14 residues. Germline-derived CDR1 and CDR2 are DFQATT and SNEGSKA (reference sequence). V was clipped by 5 bases and J by 0 bases; unmatched bases: 4.

This clonotype came up a few times. The chain joins TRBV18 to TRBJ2-7; D remains ambiguous. The CDR3 is made up of 13 amino acids. The V gene lost 6 bases and the J gene lost 3 bases, with 12 bases spanning the gap. In germline, CDR1 is KGHSH, CDR2 LQKENI. CDR3 protein: CASSPQTLYEQYF. For the CDR3, the DNA is TGTGCCAGCTCTCCCCAAACCCTCTACGAGCAGTACTTC.

This clonotype was seen at least ten times. The junction departs from germline at one end; a sequencing error may be responsible. The rearrangement links TRBV7-7 to TRBJ2-5, with TRBD2 as a possible D gene (6 bases). Germline values: CDR1 SSHAT, CDR2 FNYEAQ (reference sequence). The CDR3 runs 13 residues. For the CDR3, the DNA is TGTGCTAGCAGCCGGAGGGCCCAAGAGACCCAGTACTTC. This sequence encodes CASSRRAQETQYF.

The CDR3 coding sequence is TGTGCCAGCAGCTTAGCCCCAGGGGGACAGGGCTGGGGTGAGCAGTTCTTC. Amino acids: CASSLAPGGQGWGEQFF. The chain couples TRBV11-2 to TRBJ2-1; 9 bases align to TRBD1. Germline trimming cut 1 base from V and 9 bases from J; bases unmatched to any gene: 13. Germline CDR1 SGHAT, CDR2 FQNNGV. CDR3 length: 17 residues.

Many counts were recorded for this clonotype. The gene calls are TRBV7-2 and TRBJ2-1; 9 bases agree with TRBD2. Germline assignment: CDR1 SGHTA and CDR2 FQGNSA. Trimming cost V 8 bases and J 4 bases; bases outside gene matches: 6. The length of the CDR3 is 14 residues. The CDR3 is CASVTSGSYNEQFF. The CDR3 DNA reads as TGTGCCAGCGTCACTAGCGGGTCATACAATGAGCAGTTCTTC.

The table lists this clonotype with many counts. V and J are TRBV7-2 and TRBJ2-1, with 8 bases matching TRBD2. J was trimmed by 8 bases and V by 0 bases; bases with no gene match: 6. Per germline, CDR1 SGHTA and CDR2 FQGNSA. CDR3 length: 15 amino acids. The CDR3 spells CASSLASGRVDEQFF. DNA for the CDR3: TGTGCCAGCAGCTTAGCCAGCGGGAGAGTTGATGAGCAGTTCTTC.

This clonotype was counted many times. This chain joins TRBV2 and TRBJ1-2, with TRBD1 identical over 8 bases. The CDR3 runs 12 residues. Germline CDR1 is SNHLY and CDR2 is FYNNEI. The J segment lost 3 bases and the V segment lost 9 bases, leaving 3 bases of the junction unmatched. The CDR3 sequence is CARQDRDYGYTF. The CDR3 region has the DNA TGTGCCAGGCAGGACAGGGACTATGGCTACACCTTC.

This clonotype was observed a few times. The V and J genes are TRBV7-9 and TRBJ2-7; D is uncertain. Germline V gene sequence: CDR1 SEHNR, CDR2 FQNEAQ (reference sequence). The CDR3 sequence is 14 residues long. V was pared by 2 bases and J by 0 bases, with 8 bases between. This CDR3 reads CASSLLGNSYEQYF. The DNA for the CDR3 is TGTGCCAGCAGCTTATTGGGGAACTCCTACGAGCAGTACTTC.

This clonotype was counted many times. The chain joins TRBV11-1 to TRBJ2-1; TRBD2 matches 10 bases. The CDR3 runs 16 residues. Germline assignment: CDR1 SGHAT and CDR2 FQDESV (reference sequence). V gave up 4 bases and J gave up 8 bases; unmatched junction bases: 11. The CDR3 sequence is CASSSDESGRADEQFF. CDR3 DNA sequence: TGTGCCAGCAGCTCCGACGAGAGCGGGAGGGCGGATGAGCAGTTCTTC.

In its sample, this clonotype was seen many times. The chain is built from TRBV29-1 and TRBJ2-1; D may be TRBD2 (6 bases). V was shortened by 7 bases and J by 2 bases, with 15 bases between the two germline ends. CDR1 is SQVTM and CDR2 is ANQGSEA in the germline V gene. This CDR3 is built from 14 residues. This CDR3 reads CSGVPSGAYNEQFF. CDR3 DNA: TGCAGCGGTGTCCCATCGGGGGCCTACAATGAGCAGTTCTTC.

As regards this clonotype: A much larger clone differs by one base, so this may be a read error. The V and J genes are TRBV20-1 and TRBJ1-2; D is undetermined. Deletions cut 0 bases from V and 8 bases from J, with 16 bases between. Germline lookup yields CDR1 DFQATT and CDR2 SNEGSKA (reference sequence). The CDR3 consists of 14 residues. The CDR3 loop reads CSARDFSSKRGYTF. The CDR3 DNA reads TGCAGTGCTAGAGATTTTAGCAGCAAGAGGGGCTACACCTTC.

The table lists this clonotype with a few counts. The V and J genes are TRBV2 and TRBJ2-1; 10 bases line up with TRBD1. Germline CDR1 is SNHLY and CDR2 is FYNNEI. This CDR3 region has 14 residues. V gave up 6 bases and J gave up 4 bases; unmatched junction bases: 3. The CDR3 reads CASSGGQGYNEQFF. The CDR3 DNA sequence: TGTGCCAGCAGCGGGGGACAGGGGTACAATGAGCAGTTCTTC.

The chain joins TRBV12-5 to TRBJ2-1; D remains unclear. The germline gives CDR1 LGHNT, CDR2 FRNRAP. The V end was cut by 1 base, the J end by 6 bases, with 19 bases between. The CDR3 totals 17 residues. Here the CDR3 reads CASGLGPPGNDLNEQFF. Written as DNA, the CDR3 is TGTGCTAGTGGTTTGGGACCGCCCGGAAACGACCTCAATGAGCAGTTCTTC.

For this clonotype: Just one base apart from a much larger clone, this may be a read error. V usage is TRBV6-2 or TRBV6-3 and J usage is TRBJ2-1; D is unresolved. The V gene's germline CDR1 is MNHEY and CDR2 SVGEGT. The CDR3 has 12 amino acids. The ends were cut back, 5 bases at V and 6 bases at J, with 8 bases in the middle. CDR3 in amino acids: CASSAAINEQFF. CDR3 bases: TGTGCCAGCAGTGCAGCTATCAATGAGCAGTTCTTC.

This clonotype occurred once. The genes are TRBV7-3 and TRBJ2-4, with D perhaps given as TRBD1 or TRBD2 (5 bases each). V lost 5 bases and J lost 5, with 10 bases in between. Per germline, CDR1 SGHTA and CDR2 FQGTGA. This CDR3 is built from 13 residues. The CDR3 loop reads CASSPGPENIQYF. CDR3 coding DNA: TGTGCCAGCAGCCCGGGACCAGAAAACATTCAGTACTTC.

The CDR3 DNA reads TGTGCCAGCAGCTTGGGACAGGGTTCTCCCTCCGGGGCCAACGTCCTGACTTTC. It yields the protein CASSLGQGSPSGANVLTF. The V gene is TRBV7-2, the J gene TRBJ2-6, with 9 bases matching TRBD1. CDR1 and CDR2 (germline): SGHTA, FQGNSA. This CDR3 is 18 amino acids long. Germline trimming cut 3 bases from V and 4 bases from J; bases unmatched to any gene: 10.

This clonotype showed up many times. This chain connects TRBV11-2 to TRBJ2-7; D gene unclear. The CDR3 sequence is 12 residues long. V lost 6 bases and J 3 bases, leaving 9 bases between the germline ends. The germline V gene has CDR1 SGHAT and CDR2 FQNNGV. CDR3 in amino acids: CASRPSRYEQYF. The CDR3 nucleotides are TGTGCCAGCAGACCAAGTCGCTACGAGCAGTACTTC.

The V call is TRBV10-3, the J call TRBJ1-3; D is uncertain. From germline, CDR1 is ENHRY and CDR2 SYGVKD. The V and J ends lost 0 bases and 4 bases respectively, with 10 bases between them. This CDR3 region has 15 residues. The CDR3 is CAISESDVLGNTIYF. The CDR3 DNA sequence: TGTGCCATCAGTGAGTCCGACGTTTTGGGAAACACCATATATTTT.